A selection of T cell receptor beta chains follows, all from one sample in a study of T-cell reconstitution after alpha-beta-depleted transplantation in children. TCRdb reprocessed the PCR reads via MiXCR and lists one record per CDR3 protein. The sample holds approximately 590,000 distinct CDR3 sequences, 10% seen once. The sample was PBMCs from the stem cell graft donor, taken from the stem cell graft. All receptors derive from a human donor who donated a stem cell graft to a child with acute myeloid leukemia. The CDR3 runs from the conserved cysteine through the conserved F or W. The D gene is left open where the match is weak. Only some rows state a clone size, as once, few, many or a class for expanded clones.

V gene	D gene	clone size	CDR3 length	J gene	CDR3 DNA	CDR3 protein
TRBV5-1	NA	few	14	TRBJ1-6	TGCGCCAGCAGCTTGGAGGCAATCAATTCACCCCTCCACTTT	CASSLEAINSPLHF
TRBV15	NA	many	13	TRBJ2-7	TGTGCCACCAGCAGAGATCCATCTTACGAGCAGTACTTC	CATSRDPSYEQYF
TRBV6-5	NA	many	14	TRBJ1-1	TGTGCCAGCAGTTCGGGGTTTGGGGACGGCCCAGCTTTCTTT	CASSSGFGDGPAFF
TRBV20-1	NA	many	13	TRBJ2-4	TGCAGTGCAATACAGGGTGGGAGAAACATTCAGTACTTC	CSAIQGGRNIQYF
TRBV6-2/TRBV6-3	TRBD1	many	16	TRBJ2-5	TGTGCCAGCAGTTATTCCAGGACAGGGGATCAAGAGACCCAGTACTTC	CASSYSRTGDQETQYF
TRBV29-1	TRBD1	NA	11	TRBJ2-7	TGCAGCGGCAACCGGGACAGTCAACAGTACTTC	CSGNRDSQQYF
TRBV6-2/TRBV6-3	NA	NA	15	TRBJ2-1	TGTGCCAGCAAACGAGGTTGGGACTCCTACAATGAGCAGTTCTTC	CASKRGWDSYNEQFF
TRBV7-3	TRBD2	many	15	TRBJ2-1	TGTGCCAGCAGCCCAGAGCGGGAGGGGTACAATGAGCAGTTCTTC	CASSPEREGYNEQFF
TRBV27	TRBD1	NA	13	TRBJ2-7	TGTGCCAGCGCTGGACAGGACTCCTACGAGCAGTACTTC	CASAGQDSYEQYF
TRBV5-1	NA	many	17	TRBJ2-7	TGCGCCAGCAGCTTGTATGGAGGCGGAGACTTAGCCTACGAGCAGTACTTC	CASSLYGGGDLAYEQYF
TRBV11-2	TRBD2	NA	17	TRBJ2-1	TGTGCCAGCAGCCCCCGGACTAGCGGGAGGACATACAATGAGCAGTTCTTC	CASSPRTSGRTYNEQFF